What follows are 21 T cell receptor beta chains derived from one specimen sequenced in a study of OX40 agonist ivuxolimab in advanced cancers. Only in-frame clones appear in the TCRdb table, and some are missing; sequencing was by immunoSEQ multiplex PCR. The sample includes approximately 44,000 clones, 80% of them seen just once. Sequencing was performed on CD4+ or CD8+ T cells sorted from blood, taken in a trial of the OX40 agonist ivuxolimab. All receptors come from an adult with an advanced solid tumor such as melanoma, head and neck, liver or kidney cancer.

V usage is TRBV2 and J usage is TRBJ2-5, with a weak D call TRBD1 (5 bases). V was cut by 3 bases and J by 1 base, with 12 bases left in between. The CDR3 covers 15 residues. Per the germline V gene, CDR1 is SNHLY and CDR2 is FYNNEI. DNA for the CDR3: TGTGCCAGCAGTGAGGCAGGGAATCCCCAAGAGACCCAGTACTTC. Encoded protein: CASSEAGNPQETQYF.

The CDR3 here is CASSRRQGSEQYF. The CDR3 nucleotides are TGTGCCAGCAGTCGCAGACAGGGGTCCGAGCAGTACTTC. The chain joins TRBV7-9 to TRBJ2-7; 8 nucleotides align to TRBD1. With 6 bases clipped from V and 6 bases from J, the junction kept 7 bases outside the gene matches. The germline gives CDR1 SEHNR, CDR2 FQNEAQ (reference sequence). CDR3 length: 13 residues.

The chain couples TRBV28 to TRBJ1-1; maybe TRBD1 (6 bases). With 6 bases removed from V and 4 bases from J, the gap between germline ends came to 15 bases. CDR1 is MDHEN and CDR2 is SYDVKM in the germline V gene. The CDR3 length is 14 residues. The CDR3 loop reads CASRPTGGGTEAFF. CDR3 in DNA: TGTGCCAGCAGACCGACAGGCGGGGGCACTGAAGCTTTCTTT.

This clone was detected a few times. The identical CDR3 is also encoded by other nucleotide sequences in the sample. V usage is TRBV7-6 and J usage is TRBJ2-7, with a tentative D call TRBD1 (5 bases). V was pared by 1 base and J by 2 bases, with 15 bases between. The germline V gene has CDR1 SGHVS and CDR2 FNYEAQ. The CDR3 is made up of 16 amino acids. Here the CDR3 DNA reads TGTGCCAGCAGCTTAGGGCCCCCAGGGTCCCCCTACGAGCAGTACTTC. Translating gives CASSLGPPGSPYEQYF.

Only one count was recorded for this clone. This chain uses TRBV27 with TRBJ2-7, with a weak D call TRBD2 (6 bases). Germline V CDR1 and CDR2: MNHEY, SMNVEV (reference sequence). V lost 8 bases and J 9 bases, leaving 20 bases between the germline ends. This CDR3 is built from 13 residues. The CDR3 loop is CASGTWRLEGQYF. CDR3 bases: TGTGCCAGCGGGACCTGGAGGTTGGAGGGGCAGTACTTC.

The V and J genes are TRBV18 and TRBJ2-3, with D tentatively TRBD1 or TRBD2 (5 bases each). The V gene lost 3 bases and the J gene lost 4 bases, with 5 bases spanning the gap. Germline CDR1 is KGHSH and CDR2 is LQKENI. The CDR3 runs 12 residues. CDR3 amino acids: CASSPGADTQYF. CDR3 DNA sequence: TGTGCCAGCTCACCGGGGGCAGATACGCAGTATTTT.

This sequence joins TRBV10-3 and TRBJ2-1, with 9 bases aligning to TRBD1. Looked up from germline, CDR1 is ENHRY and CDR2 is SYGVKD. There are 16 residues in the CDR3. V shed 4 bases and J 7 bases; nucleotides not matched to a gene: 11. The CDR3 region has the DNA TGTGCCATCAGTGCCCAAACAGGGGGCGCCGGGAATGAGCAGTTCTTC. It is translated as CAISAQTGGAGNEQFF.

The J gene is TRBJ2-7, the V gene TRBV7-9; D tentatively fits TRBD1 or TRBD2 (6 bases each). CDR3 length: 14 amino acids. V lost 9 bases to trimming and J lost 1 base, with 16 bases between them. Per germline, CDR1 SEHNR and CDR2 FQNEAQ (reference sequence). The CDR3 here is CASTSWRGSYEQYF. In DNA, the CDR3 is TGTGCCAGTACTTCTTGGAGGGGGTCCTACGAGCAGTACTTC.

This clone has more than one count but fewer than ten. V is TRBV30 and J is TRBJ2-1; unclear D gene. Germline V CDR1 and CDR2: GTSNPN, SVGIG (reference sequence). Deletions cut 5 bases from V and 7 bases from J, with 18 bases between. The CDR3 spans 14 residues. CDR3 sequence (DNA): TGTGCCTGGCGCCCCCCGGGTACCCTAAATGAGCAGTTCTTC. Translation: CAWRPPGTLNEQFF.

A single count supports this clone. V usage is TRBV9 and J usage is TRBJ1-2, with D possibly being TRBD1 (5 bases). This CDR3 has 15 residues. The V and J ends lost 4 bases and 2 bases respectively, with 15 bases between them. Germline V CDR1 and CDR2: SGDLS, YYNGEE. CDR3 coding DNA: TGTGCCAGCAGCATCCTCGGGGGAAACAACTATGGCTACACCTTC. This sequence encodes CASSILGGNNYGYTF. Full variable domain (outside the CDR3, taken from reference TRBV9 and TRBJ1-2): DSGVTQTPKHLITATGQRVTLRCSPRSGDLSVYWYQQSLDQGLQFLIQYYNGEERAKGNILERFSAQQFPDLHSELNLSSLELGDSALYFCASSILGGNNYGYTFGSGTRLTVV.

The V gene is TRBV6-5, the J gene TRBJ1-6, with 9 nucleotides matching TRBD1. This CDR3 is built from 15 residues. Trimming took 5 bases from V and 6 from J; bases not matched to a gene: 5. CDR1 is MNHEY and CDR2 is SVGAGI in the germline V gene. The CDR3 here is CASSGTGRSNSPLHF. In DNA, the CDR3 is TGTGCCAGCAGTGGGACAGGGAGGAGTAATTCACCCCTCCACTTT.

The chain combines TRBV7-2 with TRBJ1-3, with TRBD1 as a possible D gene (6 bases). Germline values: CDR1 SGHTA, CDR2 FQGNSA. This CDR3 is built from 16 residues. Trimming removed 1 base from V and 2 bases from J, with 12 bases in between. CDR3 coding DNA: TGTGCCAGCAGCTTAGATCCGGGGGCGACTGGAAACACCATATATTTT. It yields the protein CASSLDPGATGNTIYF.

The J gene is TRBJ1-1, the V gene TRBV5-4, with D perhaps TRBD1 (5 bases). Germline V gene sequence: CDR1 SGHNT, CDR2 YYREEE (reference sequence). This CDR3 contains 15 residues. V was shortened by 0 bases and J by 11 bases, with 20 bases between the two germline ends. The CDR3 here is CASSLVPTVAGDAFF. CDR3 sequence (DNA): TGTGCCAGCAGCTTGGTTCCGACGGTAGCGGGGGACGCTTTCTTT. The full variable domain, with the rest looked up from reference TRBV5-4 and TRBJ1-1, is ETGVTQSPTHLIKTRGQQVTLRCSSQSGHNTVSWYQQALGQGPQFIFQYYREEENGRGNFPPRFSGLQFPNYSSELNVNALELDDSALYLCASSLVPTVAGDAFFGQGTRLTVV.

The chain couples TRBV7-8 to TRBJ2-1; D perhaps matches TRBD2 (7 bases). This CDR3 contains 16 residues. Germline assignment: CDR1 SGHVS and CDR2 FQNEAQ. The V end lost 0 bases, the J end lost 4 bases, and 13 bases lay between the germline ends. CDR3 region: CASSLAGGAVYNEQFF. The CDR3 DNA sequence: TGTGCCAGCAGCTTAGCGGGGGGGGCGGTTTACAATGAGCAGTTCTTC.

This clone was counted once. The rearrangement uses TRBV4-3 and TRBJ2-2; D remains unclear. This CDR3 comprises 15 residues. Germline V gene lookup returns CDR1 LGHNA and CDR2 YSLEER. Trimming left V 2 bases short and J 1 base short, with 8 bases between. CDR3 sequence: CASSQTRGNTGELFF. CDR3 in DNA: TGCGCCAGCAGCCAAACACGCGGGAACACCGGGGAGCTGTTTTTT.

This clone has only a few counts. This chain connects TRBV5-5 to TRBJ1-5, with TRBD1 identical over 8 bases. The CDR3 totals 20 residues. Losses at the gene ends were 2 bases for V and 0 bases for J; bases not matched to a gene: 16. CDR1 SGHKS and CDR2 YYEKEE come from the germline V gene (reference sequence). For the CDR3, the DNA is TGTGCCAGCAGCTTACGATCCGGGACAGGAAACTACGATAGCAATCAGCCCCAGCATTTT. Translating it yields CASSLRSGTGNYDSNQPQHF.

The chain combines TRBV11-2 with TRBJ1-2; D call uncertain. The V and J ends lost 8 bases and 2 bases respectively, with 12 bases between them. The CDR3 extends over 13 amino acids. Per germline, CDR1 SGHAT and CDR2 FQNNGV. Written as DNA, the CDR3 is TGTGCCAGCTCTGATCTGAAGAACTATGGCTACACCTTC. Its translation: CASSDLKNYGYTF.

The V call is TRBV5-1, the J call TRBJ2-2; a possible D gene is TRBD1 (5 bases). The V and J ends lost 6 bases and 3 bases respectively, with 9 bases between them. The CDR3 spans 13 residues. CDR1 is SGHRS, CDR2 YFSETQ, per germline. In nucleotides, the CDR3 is TGCGCCAGCAACCAGGGTTACACCGGGGAGCTGTTTTTT. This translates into CASNQGYTGELFF.

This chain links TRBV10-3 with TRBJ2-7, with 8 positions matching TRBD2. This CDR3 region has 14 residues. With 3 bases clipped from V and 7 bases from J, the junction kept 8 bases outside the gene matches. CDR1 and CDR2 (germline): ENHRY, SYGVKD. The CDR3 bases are TGTGCCATCAGTGACCCTAGCGGGTATAAGGAGCAGTACTTC. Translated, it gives CAISDPSGYKEQYF.

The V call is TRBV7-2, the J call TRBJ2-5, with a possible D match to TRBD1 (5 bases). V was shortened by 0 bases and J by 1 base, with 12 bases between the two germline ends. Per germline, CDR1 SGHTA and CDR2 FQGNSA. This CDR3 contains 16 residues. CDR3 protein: CASSLASQGVQETQYF. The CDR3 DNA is TGTGCCAGCAGCTTAGCGAGCCAGGGTGTCCAAGAGACCCAGTACTTC.

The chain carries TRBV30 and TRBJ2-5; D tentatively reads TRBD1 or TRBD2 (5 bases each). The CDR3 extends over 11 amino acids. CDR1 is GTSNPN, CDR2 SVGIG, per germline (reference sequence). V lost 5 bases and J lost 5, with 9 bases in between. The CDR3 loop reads CAWAEGETQYF. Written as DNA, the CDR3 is TGTGCCTGGGCCGAGGGGGAGACCCAGTACTTC.